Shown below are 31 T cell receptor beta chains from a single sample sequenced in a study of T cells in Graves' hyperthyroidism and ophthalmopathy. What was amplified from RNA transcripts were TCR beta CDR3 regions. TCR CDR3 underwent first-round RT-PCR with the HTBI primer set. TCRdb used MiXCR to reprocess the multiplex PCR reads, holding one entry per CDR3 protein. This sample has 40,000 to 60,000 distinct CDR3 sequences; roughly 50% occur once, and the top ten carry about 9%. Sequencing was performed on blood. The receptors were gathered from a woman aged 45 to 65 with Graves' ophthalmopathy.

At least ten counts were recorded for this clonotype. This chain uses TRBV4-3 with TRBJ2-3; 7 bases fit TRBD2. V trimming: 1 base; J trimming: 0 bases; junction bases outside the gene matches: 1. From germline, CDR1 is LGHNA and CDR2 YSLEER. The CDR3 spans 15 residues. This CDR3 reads CASSQVAGSTDTQYF. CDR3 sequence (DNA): TGCGCCAGCAGCCAAGTAGCGGGTAGCACAGATACGCAGTATTTT.

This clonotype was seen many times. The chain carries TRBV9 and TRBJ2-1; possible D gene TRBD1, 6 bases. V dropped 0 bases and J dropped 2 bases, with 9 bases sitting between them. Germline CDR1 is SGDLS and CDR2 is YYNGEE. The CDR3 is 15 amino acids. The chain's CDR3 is CASSVDWTAYNEQFF. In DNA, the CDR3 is TGTGCCAGCAGCGTAGACTGGACAGCCTACAATGAGCAGTTCTTC.

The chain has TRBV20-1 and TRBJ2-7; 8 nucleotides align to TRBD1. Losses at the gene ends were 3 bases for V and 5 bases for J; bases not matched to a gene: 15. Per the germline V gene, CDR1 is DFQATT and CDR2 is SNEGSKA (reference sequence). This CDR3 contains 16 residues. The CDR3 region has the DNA TGCAGTGCTAGCCCCCCCCTGGGGACAGGCGTCGACGAGCAGTACTTC. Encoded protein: CSASPPLGTGVDEQYF.

DNA of the CDR3: TGTGCCAGCGGCCGGGACAGGGCGCCTGAAGCTTTCTTT. It encodes CASGRDRAPEAFF. The genes are TRBV27 and TRBJ1-1, with 9 positions matching TRBD1. The germline CDR1 and CDR2 sequences are MNHEY and SMNVEV (reference sequence). This CDR3 has 13 residues. V gave up 8 bases and J gave up 6 bases; unmatched junction bases: 7.

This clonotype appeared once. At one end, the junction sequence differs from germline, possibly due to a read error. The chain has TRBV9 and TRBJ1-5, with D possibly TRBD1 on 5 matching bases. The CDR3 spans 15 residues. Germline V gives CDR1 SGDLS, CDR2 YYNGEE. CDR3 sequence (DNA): TGTGCTAGCAGCCTGGGGGATTATAGCAATCAGCCCCAGCATTTT. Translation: CASSLGDYSNQPQHF.

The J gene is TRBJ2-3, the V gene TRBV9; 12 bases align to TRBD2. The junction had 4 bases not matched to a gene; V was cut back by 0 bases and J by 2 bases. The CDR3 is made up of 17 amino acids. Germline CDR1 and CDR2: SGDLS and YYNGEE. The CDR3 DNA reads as TGTGCCAGCAGCGTAGTCGGACTAGCGGGGCCCACAGATACGCAGTATTTT. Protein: CASSVVGLAGPTDTQYF.

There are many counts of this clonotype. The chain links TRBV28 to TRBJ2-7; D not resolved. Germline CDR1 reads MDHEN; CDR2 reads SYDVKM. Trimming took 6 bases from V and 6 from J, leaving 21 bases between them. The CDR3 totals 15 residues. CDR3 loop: CASSPSVSLRGEQYF. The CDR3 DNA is TGTGCCAGCAGCCCCTCCGTATCCCTTCGTGGCGAGCAGTACTTC.

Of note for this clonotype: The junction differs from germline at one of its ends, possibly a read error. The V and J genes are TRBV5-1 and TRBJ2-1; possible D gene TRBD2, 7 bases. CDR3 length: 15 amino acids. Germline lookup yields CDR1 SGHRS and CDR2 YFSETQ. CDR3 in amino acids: CASSLVGGQYNEQSF. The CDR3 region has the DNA TGCGCCAGCAGCTTGGTGGGGGGGCAGTACAATGAGCAGTCCTTC.

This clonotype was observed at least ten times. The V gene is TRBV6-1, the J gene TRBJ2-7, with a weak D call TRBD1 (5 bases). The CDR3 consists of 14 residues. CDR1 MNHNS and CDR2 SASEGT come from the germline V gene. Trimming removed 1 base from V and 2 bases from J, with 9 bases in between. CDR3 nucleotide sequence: TGTGCCAGCAGTGAAGTCGACAGAACCTACGAGCAGTACTTC. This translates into CASSEVDRTYEQYF.

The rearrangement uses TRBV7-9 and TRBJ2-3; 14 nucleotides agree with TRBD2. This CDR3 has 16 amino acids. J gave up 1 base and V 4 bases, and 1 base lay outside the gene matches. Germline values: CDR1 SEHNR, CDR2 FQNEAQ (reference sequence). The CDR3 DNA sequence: TGTGCCAGCAGCTGGGGACTAGCGGGGGGCACAGATACGCAGTATTTT. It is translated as CASSWGLAGGTDTQYF.

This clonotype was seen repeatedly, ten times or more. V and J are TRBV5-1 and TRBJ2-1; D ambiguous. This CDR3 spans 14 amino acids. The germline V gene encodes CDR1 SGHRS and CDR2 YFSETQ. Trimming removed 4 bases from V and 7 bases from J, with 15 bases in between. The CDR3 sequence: CASSGALVENEQFF. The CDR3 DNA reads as TGCGCCAGCAGCGGCGCCTTGGTGGAGAATGAGCAGTTCTTC. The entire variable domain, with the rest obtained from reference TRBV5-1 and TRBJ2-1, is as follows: KAGVTQTPRYLIKTRGQQVTLSCSPISGHRSVSWYQQTPGQGLQFLFEYFSETQRNKGNFPGRFSGRQFSNSRSEMNVSTLELGDSALYLCASSGALVENEQFFGPGTRLTVL.

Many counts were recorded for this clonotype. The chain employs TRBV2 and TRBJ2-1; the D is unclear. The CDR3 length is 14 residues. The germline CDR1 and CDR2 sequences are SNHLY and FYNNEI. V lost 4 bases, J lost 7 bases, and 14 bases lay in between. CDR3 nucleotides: TGTGCCAGCAGTGTGATAGGATGGGCAAATGAGCAGTTCTTC. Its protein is CASSVIGWANEQFF.

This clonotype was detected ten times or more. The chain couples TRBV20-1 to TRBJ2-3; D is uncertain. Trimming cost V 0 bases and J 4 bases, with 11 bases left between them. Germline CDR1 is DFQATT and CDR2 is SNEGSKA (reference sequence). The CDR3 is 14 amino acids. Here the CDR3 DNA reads TGCAGTGCTAGAGATCCAGTTGTGGCAGATACGCAGTATTTT. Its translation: CSARDPVVADTQYF.

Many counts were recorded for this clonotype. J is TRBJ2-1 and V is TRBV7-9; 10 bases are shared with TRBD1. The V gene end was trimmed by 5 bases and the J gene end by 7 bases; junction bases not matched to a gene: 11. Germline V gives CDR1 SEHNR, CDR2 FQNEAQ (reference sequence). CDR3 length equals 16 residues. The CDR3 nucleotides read TGTGCCAGCAGCCAATGGGACAGGGGACGTCGGAATGAGCAGTTCTTC. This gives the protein CASSQWDRGRRNEQFF.

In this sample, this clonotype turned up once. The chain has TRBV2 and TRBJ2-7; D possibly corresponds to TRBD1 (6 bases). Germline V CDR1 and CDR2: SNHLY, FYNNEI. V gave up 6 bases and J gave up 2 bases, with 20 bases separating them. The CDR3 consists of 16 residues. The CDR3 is CASRATGRGYTYEQYF. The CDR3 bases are TGTGCCAGCAGGGCCACAGGGAGAGGCTACACCTACGAGCAGTACTTC. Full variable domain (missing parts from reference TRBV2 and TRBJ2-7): EPEVTQTPSHQVTQMGQEVILRCVPISNHLYFYWYRQILGQKVEFLVSFYNNEISEKSEIFDDQFSVERPDGSNFTLKIRSTKLEDSAMYFCASRATGRGYTYEQYFGPGTRLTVT.

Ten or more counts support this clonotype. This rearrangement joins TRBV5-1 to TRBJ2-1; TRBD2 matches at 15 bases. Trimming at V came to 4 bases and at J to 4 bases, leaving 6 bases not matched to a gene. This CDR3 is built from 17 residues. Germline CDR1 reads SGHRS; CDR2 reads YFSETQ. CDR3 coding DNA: TGCGCCAGCAGCGTGGGACTAGCGGGGGGAGGATACAATGAGCAGTTCTTC. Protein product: CASSVGLAGGGYNEQFF.

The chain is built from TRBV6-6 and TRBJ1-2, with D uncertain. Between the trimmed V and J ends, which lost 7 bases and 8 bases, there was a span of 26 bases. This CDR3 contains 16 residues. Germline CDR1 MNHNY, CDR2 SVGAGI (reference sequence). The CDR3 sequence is CASIERQDRPLRGYTF. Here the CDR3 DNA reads TGTGCCAGCATCGAGCGGCAGGACCGTCCGCTAAGGGGCTACACCTTC.

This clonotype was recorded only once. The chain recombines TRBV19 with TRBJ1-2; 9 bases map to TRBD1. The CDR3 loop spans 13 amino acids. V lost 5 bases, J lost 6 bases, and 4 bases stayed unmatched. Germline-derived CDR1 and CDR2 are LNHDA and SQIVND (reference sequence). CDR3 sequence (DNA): TGTGCCAGTAGTCATTGGACAGGGGATGGCTACACCTTC. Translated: CASSHWTGDGYTF.

CDR3 loop: CSAGGGESNEQYF. CDR3 sequence (DNA): TGCAGTGCTGGGGGGGGTGAGTCGAACGAGCAGTACTTC. The rearrangement links TRBV20-1 to TRBJ2-7; TRBD2 aligns across 7 bases. Germline loops: CDR1 DFQATT, CDR2 SNEGSKA (reference sequence). After removal of 5 bases from V and 5 bases from J, the junction contained 9 bases not matched to a gene. This CDR3 is built from 13 residues.

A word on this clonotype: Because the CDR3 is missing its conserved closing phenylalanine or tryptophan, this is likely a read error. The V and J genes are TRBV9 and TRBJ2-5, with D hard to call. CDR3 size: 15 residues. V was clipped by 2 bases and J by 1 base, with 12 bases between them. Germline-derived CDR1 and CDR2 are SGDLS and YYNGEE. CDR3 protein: CASSVGLGLQETQYL. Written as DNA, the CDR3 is TGTGCCAGCAGCGTTGGATTGGGCCTCCAAGAGACCCAGTACCTC.

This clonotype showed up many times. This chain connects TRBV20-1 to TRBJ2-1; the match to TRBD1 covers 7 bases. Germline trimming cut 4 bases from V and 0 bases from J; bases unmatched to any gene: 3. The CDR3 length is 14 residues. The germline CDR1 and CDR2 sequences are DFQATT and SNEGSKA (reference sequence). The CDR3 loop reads CSATTGSSYNEQFF. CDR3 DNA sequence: TGCAGTGCTACGACAGGGAGCTCCTACAATGAGCAGTTCTTC.

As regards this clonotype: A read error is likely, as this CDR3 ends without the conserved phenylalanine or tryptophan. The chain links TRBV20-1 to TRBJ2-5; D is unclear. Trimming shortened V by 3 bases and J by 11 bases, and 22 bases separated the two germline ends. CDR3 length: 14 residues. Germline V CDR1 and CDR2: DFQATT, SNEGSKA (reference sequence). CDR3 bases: TGCAGTGCTAGGGCCAGTAGGGTGGCAGATACGCAGTACTGC. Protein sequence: CSARASRVADTQYC.

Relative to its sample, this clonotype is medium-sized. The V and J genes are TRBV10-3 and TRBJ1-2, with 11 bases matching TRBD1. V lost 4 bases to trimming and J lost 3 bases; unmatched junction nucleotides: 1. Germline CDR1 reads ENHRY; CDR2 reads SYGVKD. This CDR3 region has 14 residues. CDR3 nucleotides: TGTGCCATCAGTGGGACAGGGGGCGACTATGGCTACACCTTC. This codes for CAISGTGGDYGYTF.

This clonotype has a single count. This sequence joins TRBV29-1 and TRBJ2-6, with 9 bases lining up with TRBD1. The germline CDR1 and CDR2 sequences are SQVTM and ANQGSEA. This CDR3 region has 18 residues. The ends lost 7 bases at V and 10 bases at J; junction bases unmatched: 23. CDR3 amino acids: CSAPWPQGGKGQGNVLTF. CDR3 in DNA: TGCAGCGCACCTTGGCCTCAAGGCGGGAAGGGACAGGGTAACGTCCTGACTTTC. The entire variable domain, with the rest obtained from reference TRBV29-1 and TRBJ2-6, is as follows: SAVISQKPSRDICQRGTSLTIQCQVDSQVTMMFWYRQQPGQSLTLIATANQGSEATYESGFVIDKFPISRPNLTFSTLTVSNMSPEDSSIYLCSAPWPQGGKGQGNVLTFGAGSRLTVL.

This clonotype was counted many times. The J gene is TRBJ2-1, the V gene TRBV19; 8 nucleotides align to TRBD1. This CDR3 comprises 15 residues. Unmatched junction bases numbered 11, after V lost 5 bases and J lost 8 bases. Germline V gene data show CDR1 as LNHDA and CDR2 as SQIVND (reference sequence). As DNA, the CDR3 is TGTGCCAGTAGTTCGCCCGTCAGGGGGCTCGATGAGCAGTTCTTC. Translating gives CASSSPVRGLDEQFF.

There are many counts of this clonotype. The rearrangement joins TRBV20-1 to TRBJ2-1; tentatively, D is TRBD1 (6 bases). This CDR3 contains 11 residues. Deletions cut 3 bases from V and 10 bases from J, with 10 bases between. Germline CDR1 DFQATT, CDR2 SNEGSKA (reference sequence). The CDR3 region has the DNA TGCAGTGCTAGGCCAGGGGTAGAGCAGTTCTTC. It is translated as CSARPGVEQFF.

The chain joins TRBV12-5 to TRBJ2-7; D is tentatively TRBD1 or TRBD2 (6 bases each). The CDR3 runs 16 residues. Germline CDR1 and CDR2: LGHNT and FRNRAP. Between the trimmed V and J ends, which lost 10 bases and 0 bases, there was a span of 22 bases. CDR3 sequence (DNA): TGTGCTAAACCTGAAGGGGCGGAGGGGGGCTCCTACGAGCAGTACTTC. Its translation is CAKPEGAEGGSYEQYF.

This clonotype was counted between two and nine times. The CDR3 loop is CASSHRDRGDSEQYF. In DNA form, the CDR3 reads TGTGCCAGCAGTCACCGGGACAGGGGGGACTCCGAGCAGTACTTC. The J gene is TRBJ2-7, the V gene TRBV6-6; 11 bases are a match to TRBD1. V was clipped by 5 bases and J by 6 bases; unmatched bases: 9. The CDR3 is 15 residues long. Germline CDR1 is MNHNY and CDR2 is SVGAGI (reference sequence).

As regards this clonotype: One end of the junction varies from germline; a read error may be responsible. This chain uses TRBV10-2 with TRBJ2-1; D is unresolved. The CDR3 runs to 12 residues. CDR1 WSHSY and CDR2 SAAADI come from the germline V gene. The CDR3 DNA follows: TGCGCCAGCAGTCGCCACACCAATGAGCAGCTCTTC. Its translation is CASSRHTNEQLF.

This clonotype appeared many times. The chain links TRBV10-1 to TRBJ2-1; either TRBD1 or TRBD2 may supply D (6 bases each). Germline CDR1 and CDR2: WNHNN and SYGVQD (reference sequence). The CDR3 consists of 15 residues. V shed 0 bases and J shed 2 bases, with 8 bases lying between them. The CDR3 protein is CASSESRGAYNEQFF. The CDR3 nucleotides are TGCGCCAGCAGTGAGTCGAGGGGGGCCTACAATGAGCAGTTCTTC.

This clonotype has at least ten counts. The CDR3 bases are TGTGCCAGCAGCCAACTCATCGACACAGATACGCAGTATTTT. Its protein product is CASSQLIDTDTQYF. The V call is TRBV2, the J call TRBJ2-3; D is uncertain. This CDR3 contains 14 residues. Germline CDR1 SNHLY, CDR2 FYNNEI. Trimming shortened V by 6 bases and J by 2 bases, and 12 bases separated the two germline ends.